The clone carrying this T cell receptor beta chain has a handful of counts. Its cognate antigen is unknown. TCRdb re-derived calls from the reads in MiXCR, one entry per CDR3 protein. The sample holds about 490,000 distinct CDR3 sequences, approximately 17% seen once. The data are from a study of T cell repertoires in cytomegalovirus infection. General study findings and limits: Ex vivo, HLA-C-restricted CMV-specific TCR beta clonotypes prevailed over the rest of the response.

The CDR3 runs to 11 residues. V was clipped by 3 bases and J by 4 bases, with 6 bases between them. The germline V gene has CDR1 SQVTM and CDR2 ANQGSEA. The V gene is TRBV29-1, the J gene TRBJ1-2; no definite D call. The sample taken for sequencing was CD8+ T cells from PBMCs. The sequence was collected from a human donor in good health (CMV status not recorded). Some clones in this sample may be carry-over from other donors' samples. Here the CDR3 DNA reads TGCAGCGTTGAGTTCCTCTATGGCTACACCTTC. Amino acid sequence: CSVEFLYGYTF.